The TCR beta chain under discussion was sequenced for a study of CD8 T cells in ankylosing spondylitis (dated by TCRdb to about 2017). Regarding the complete study: T cell receptor beta repertoires were profiled in healthy donors and ankylosing spondylitis patients so that disease-linked TCR variants could be found. Peripheral blood was sampled, and synovial fluid was also collected from ankylosing spondylitis patients. The full study cohort comprised about 25 ankylosing spondylitis patients and roughly 100 healthy donors. Study-level results and caveats: The disease-linked clones were reported as significantly enriched in matched synovial fluid samples from ankylosing spondylitis patients. A CD8+ phenotype was shown by the disease-linked clones, which were found at relatively low frequencies in peripheral blood. Some of the motif variants had been reported before in the synovial fluid and blood of reactive arthritis patients, a finding that suggests common disease-initiation mechanisms. Blood from ankylosing spondylitis patients appeared to be characterized by a TCR beta motif composed of about eight highly homologous amino acid variants.

Reading the germline V gene gives CDR1 SGHVS and CDR2 FNYEAQ. V and J are trimmed by 5 bases and 2 bases, and the gene matches miss 7 bases of the junction. CDR3 length: 15 amino acids, cysteine to phenylalanine. Only the CDR3 DNA is retained, 45 bases long and in frame from the first base. TCRdb records Illumina HiSeq 2500 as the sequencer. Quantitative 5'-RACE with molecular barcodes was used to prepare TCR beta libraries. The paper's processing steps were these. Disease-linked TCR variants were identified with a new computational method built on a probabilistic model of VDJ rearrangement. TCRdb took the public reads, trimmed them with fastp at Q25, ran MiXCR for clone calling and kept in-frame beta chains. Every entry covers one CDR3 protein and lists the most common genes and DNA from its rows. It is TCRdb's table, rather than the study itself, that gives the V and J calls and clone size. The sample table lists 300,000 to 400,000 distinct CDR3 sequences, roughly 11% of them with a count of one. Clones ranked in the top ten supply roughly 9.2% of the sample.

This clonotype came up many times. The antigen it binds to is not known. No qualities accompany the bases; no much larger clone lies one base away. This sequence uses TRBV7-6 and TRBJ1-1, with 8 bases in between that match TRBD1. This receptor was obtained from a female donor with ankylosing spondylitis or in good health (not recorded which). The sequenced sample was blood, either unsorted or a sorted T cell fraction (not recorded which). The DNA is TGTGCCAGCAGCCCAGGACAGGGATTTAACACTGAAGCTTTCTTT. Translated, this is CASSPGQGFNTEAFF.